Reported below is one TCR beta chain. Its specificity is not known. This sample is drawn from a study of cytomegalovirus exposure and HLA in healthy donors. Looking at the study overall: Most genotyped donors, about four fifths of 350 to 500, had Caucasian-associated genetic ancestry. Study-wide results and caveats: The investigators catalogued 150 to 200 TCR beta chains as cytomegalovirus-associated. CMV antigen specificity of a few CMV-associated chains was confirmed in vitro.

PCR primers comprised 60 Vbeta and 13 Jbeta primers. Using immunoSEQ multiplex PCR, the repertoire was profiled, and TCRdb retains in-frame clones only, with some absent. The repertoire consists of approximately 190,000 clones, with under 90% occurring once and the leading ten covering 0.098%. J lost 8 bases, V lost 3 bases, and 4 bases had no gene match. Germline CDR1 and CDR2: MNHNS and SASEGT. The CDR3 extends over 15 amino acids. This TCR was sampled from a boy aged 2 to 10 in good health and CMV-seronegative. The material sequenced was PBMCs. J is TRBJ2-3 and V is TRBV6-1; TRBD2 matches at 14 bases. The CDR3 here is CASSETSGGVGTQYF. The CDR3 bases are TGTGCCAGCAGTGAGACTAGCGGGGGGGTGGGTACGCAGTATTTT.